This T cell receptor beta chain was recovered during a study of beta chain features in type 1 diabetes (dated by TCRdb to 2016 to 2019). About the full investigation: No differences in mean age, gender distribution, total cell number or subset yield were found between patients and healthy donors. A total of around 100 million sorted cells were examined across all samples, and RNA yield correlated strongly with the number of cells per subset. The study compared TCRB repertoires of sorted circulating CD4+ T cell subsets between recently diagnosed type 1 diabetes patients and matched healthy donors. Whereas all 30 or so donors provided naive and central memory subsets, regulatory and stem cell-like memory subsets were isolated from just 8 patients and about 8 healthy donors. The full study reports these points: PCR may preferentially amplify shorter templates, but because patient and control samples were amplified and corrected together, any resulting skew would affect both groups equally. At VDJ recombination sites, type 1 diabetes patients had fewer insertions and more deleted nucleotides, which implies abnormalities in thymic rearrangement. In all four CD4+ subsets, TCRB CDR3 length was moderately but significantly shorter in type 1 diabetes patients. The naive, central memory and regulatory TCRB repertoires appeared to resemble one another more closely among patients than among healthy donors. Only small numbers of individuals were included in the HLA sub-analyses, which left unresolved whether HLA type had any influence on TCRB rearrangement. Because cDNA was sequenced instead of genomic DNA, highly expressing activated cells could be over-represented, though the groups showed no difference in activation or CD3 levels.

The entire isolated RNA was reverse transcribed using the High Capacity cDNA Reverse Transcription Kit, and thus expressed TCRB transcripts were sequenced. Naive, central memory and regulatory T cell samples underwent deep immunoSEQ sequencing, averaging around 3.9 million total reads per sample. After sorted cells were lysed in RLT buffer, RNA was extracted with DNase-treated RNeasy Micro or Mini kits, with the choice depending on cell number. Each cell subset was processed separately to prevent cross-contamination, with patient and healthy donor samples processed together. Using the immunoSEQ multiplex PCR, TCRB sequences were amplified from cDNA into 87-bp fragments spanning the CDR3 region. The amplicons were sequenced using the Illumina HiSeq platform. The published analysis was carried out like this. Synthetic template baselines were used to correct PCR bias computationally, reads within Hamming distance 2 were collapsed, and singletons that could not be merged were discarded. By aligning reads against IMGT, V, D and J genes, CDR3 length, and insertions or deletions at six rearrangement sites were assigned. Within each subset, clonotype counts were normalized to sorted cell number, and only after that were true diversity and Gini coefficients computed with the tcR R package. The overlap coefficient, calculated on TCRB nucleotide sequences, was used to measure repertoire sharing. Out-of-frame TCRB sequences from naive cells were analyzed as a proxy for the pre-selection repertoire. TCRdb re-hosts the immuneACCESS table, in-frame sequences only. Its copies lack some clones; in the studies checked, an unresolved V gene accounts for under half of them, and the cause for the rest is not known. From that table come the V and J calls and clone size; the DNA was used to work out D and trimming. This sample gives 600,000 to 750,000 clones in total; 12% of them show up just once. The ten largest make up more than 0.09% of the sample.

Each donor gave one peripheral blood draw, averaging approximately 0.12 L, which was collected into heparinised tubes. A BD FACSAria II was used to sort naive, central memory, regulatory and stem cell-like memory CD4+ T cells with a panel that included CD45RO, CCR7, CD25, CD127, CD95 and CD27. Every sorted population had a purity above 95%. PBMCs were isolated immediately by Lymphoprep density gradient centrifugation and stained directly without culture. Samples were stained and sorted in pairs, with one healthy donor and one patient per experiment, so that batch effects were minimized. The sample holds a few counts of this clone. Its recognized antigen is unknown. No much larger clone exists at a distance of one base, and base qualities are not known. V is shortened by 5 bases, J by 2 bases, and the region joining them spans 11 bases. From a lookup of the germline V gene, CDR1 and CDR2 are SGHDT and YYEEEE. Counted from cysteine to phenylalanine, this CDR3 has 13 amino acids. Here the CDR3 DNA is all that survives: 39 bases in frame from base 1.

This receptor was identified in a man aged 30 to 39 with type 1 diabetes. The chain couples TRBV5-6 to TRBJ2-7; possibly the D gene is TRBD2, per 6 matching bases. The specimen sequenced was naive CD4+ T cells from blood. Read against the paper, the sample's cell subset or site label means: true naive CD4+ T cells. The base sequence is TGTGCCAGCAGGGACTATAGAGCCTACGAGCAGTACTTC. Its translation reads: CASRDYRAYEQYF.